Below, 26 T cell receptor beta chains from the same sample are listed, as sequenced in a study of blood T cell repertoires in COVID-19. Assay: immunoSEQ multiplex PCR; the TCRdb copy retains only in-frame clones and omits some. The data show roughly 140,000 clones, about 89% seen once. The sample was PBMCs or T cells enriched from blood (not recorded which). All receptors come from a man between 60 and 75 years old who had recovered from COVID-19.

As concerns this clone: Other DNA variants within this sample encode the same CDR3. V is TRBV28 and J is TRBJ1-5; possibly TRBD1 for D (5 bases). V was pared by 3 bases and J by 7 bases, with 7 bases between. The CDR3 spans 12 residues. Germline V gives CDR1 MDHEN, CDR2 SYDVKM. The CDR3 region is CASSLGGQPQHF. CDR3 DNA: TGTGCCAGCAGTTTGGGGGGGCAGCCCCAGCATTTT.

The chain carries TRBV5-4 and TRBJ1-1, with D perhaps TRBD1 (6 bases). CDR1 is SGHNT and CDR2 is YYREEE in the germline V gene (reference sequence). Trimming pared 5 bases from V and 2 bases from J, leaving 10 bases between. The CDR3 sequence is 13 residues long. CDR3 coding DNA: TGTGCCAGCAGGCCACAGGGCAACACTGAAGCTTTCTTT. Its protein is CASRPQGNTEAFF. Drawing the rest from reference TRBV5-4 and TRBJ1-1, the complete variable domain is ETGVTQSPTHLIKTRGQQVTLRCSSQSGHNTVSWYQQALGQGPQFIFQYYREEENGRGNFPPRFSGLQFPNYSSELNVNALELDDSALYLCASRPQGNTEAFFGQGTRLTVV.

The chain combines TRBV5-4 with TRBJ1-2; D is ambiguous. V lost 3 bases and J 8 bases, leaving 23 bases between the germline ends. CDR3 length: 16 residues. Germline V gene lookup returns CDR1 SGHNT and CDR2 YYREEE (reference sequence). CDR3 residues: CASSSLGRVAFIGYTF. The CDR3 DNA is TGTGCCAGCAGCTCGCTCGGGAGGGTTGCCTTTATAGGCTACACCTTC.

This chain joins TRBV29-1 and TRBJ1-5; TRBD1 agrees at 8 bases. Germline V CDR1 and CDR2: SQVTM, ANQGSEA. The length of the CDR3 is 13 residues. V was pared by 5 bases and J by 3 bases, with 3 bases of the junction left unmatched. The CDR3 DNA reads as TGCAGCGTTAGACAGGGGTCCAATCAGCCCCAGCATTTT. Residues: CSVRQGSNQPQHF.

This chain joins TRBV2 and TRBJ1-4; the D gene is possibly TRBD1 (6 bases). The V end was cut by 6 bases, the J end by 4 bases, with 12 bases between. Per germline, CDR1 SNHLY and CDR2 FYNNEI. The CDR3 is 14 residues long. The CDR3 here is CASRPTGSNEKLFF. CDR3 nucleotide sequence: TGTGCCAGCAGACCCACAGGGAGTAATGAAAAACTGTTTTTT.

This rearrangement joins TRBV7-2 to TRBJ2-5; D perhaps matches TRBD2 (7 bases). This CDR3 has 14 residues. V was clipped by 3 bases and J by 5 bases, with 13 bases between them. Germline assignment: CDR1 SGHTA and CDR2 FQGNSA. The CDR3 DNA is TGTGCCAGCAGCTTTAGCGGGCAGGGGGAGACCCAGTACTTC. It codes for CASSFSGQGETQYF.

The V and J genes are TRBV6-5 and TRBJ1-1; 10 bases fit TRBD1. V shed 2 bases, J shed 5 bases, and the junction held 2 bases outside the gene matches. Per germline, CDR1 MNHEY and CDR2 SVGAGI. The CDR3 is made up of 14 amino acids. In nucleotides, the CDR3 is TGTGCCAGCAGTTACGCGGGACAGGGGACTGAAGCTTTCTTT. Translated, it gives CASSYAGQGTEAFF.

This clone was seen only once. The rearrangement links TRBV5-1 to TRBJ2-7; TRBD1 matches at 7 bases. Trimming cost V 4 bases and J 7 bases; bases outside gene matches: 11. This CDR3 has 14 amino acids. CDR1 SGHRS and CDR2 YFSETQ come from the germline V gene. The CDR3 DNA is TGCGCCAGCAGCCCGCAGACAGGGTCTCGGGAGCAGTACTTC. Its translation: CASSPQTGSREQYF.

This clone was seen a few times. V gene TRBV27 combines with J gene TRBJ2-7; 12 bases fit TRBD2. Germline CDR1 MNHEY, CDR2 SMNVEV (reference sequence). CDR3 length: 17 residues. Trimming took 4 bases from V and 3 from J; bases not matched to a gene: 10. CDR3 nucleotides: TGTGCCAGCAGTTCCCCAAGACTAGCGGGAGTAGTCTACGAGCAGTACTTC. This translates into CASSSPRLAGVVYEQYF.

The chain is built from TRBV29-1 and TRBJ2-1; tentatively, D is TRBD2 (5 bases). Trimming removed 4 bases at V and 6 bases at J, with 16 bases between. Germline CDR1 is SQVTM and CDR2 is ANQGSEA. The CDR3 length is 14 residues. CDR3 amino acids: CSVVSRLAVNEQFF. The CDR3, as DNA: TGCAGCGTTGTGTCCCGTCTAGCAGTCAATGAGCAGTTCTTC.

As to this clone: Other nucleotide sequences in the sample specify the same CDR3. V and J are TRBV7-2 and TRBJ1-1; D remains unclear. V was clipped by 6 bases and J by 1 base, with 9 bases between them. Germline CDR1 reads SGHTA; CDR2 reads FQGNSA. The CDR3 consists of 13 residues. CDR3 in amino acids: CASRLTGNTEAFF. The CDR3 region has the DNA TGTGCCAGCAGATTGACGGGGAACACTGAAGCTTTCTTT.

This rearrangement joins TRBV28 to TRBJ2-1; TRBD2 is a possible D gene (7 bases). CDR3 length: 14 residues. Germline-derived CDR1 and CDR2 are MDHEN and SYDVKM. V lost 2 bases and J lost 7, with 12 bases in between. This CDR3 is CASSLVGRGNEQFF. The CDR3 DNA sequence: TGTGCCAGCAGTTTAGTTGGGAGGGGGAATGAGCAGTTCTTC.

The chain combines TRBV29-1 with TRBJ1-4; possibly TRBD1 for D (6 bases). The CDR3 is 14 residues long. Germline CDR1 is SQVTM and CDR2 is ANQGSEA. The V end lost 6 bases, the J end lost 7 bases, and 18 bases lay between the germline ends. The CDR3 nucleotides read TGCAGCGTCCGTGTCGGGACACGGGGTGAAAAACTGTTTTTT. It encodes CSVRVGTRGEKLFF.

A few counts support this clone. V gene TRBV27 combines with J gene TRBJ1-6; D uncertain. CDR1 MNHEY and CDR2 SMNVEV come from the germline V gene (reference sequence). The CDR3 has 12 residues. V was pared by 4 bases and J by 13 bases, with 11 bases between. CDR3 protein: CASSSGFWPLHF. CDR3 DNA sequence: TGTGCCAGCAGTTCCGGGTTTTGGCCCCTCCACTTT.

The chain couples TRBV6-5 to TRBJ2-5, with 7 bases lining up with TRBD2. This CDR3 is built from 13 residues. V was pared by 6 bases and J by 5 bases, with 6 bases of the junction left unmatched. Germline V gene data show CDR1 as MNHEY and CDR2 as SVGAGI. CDR3 protein: CASRPRGVETQYF. In nucleotides, the CDR3 is TGTGCCAGCAGGCCCCGGGGGGTTGAGACCCAGTACTTC.

In this sample, this clone turned up once. This sequence joins TRBV11-2 and TRBJ2-1; D call uncertain. Trimming left V 5 bases short and J 11 bases short, with 19 bases between. Germline V gene lookup returns CDR1 SGHAT and CDR2 FQNNGV. The CDR3 runs 14 residues. CDR3 bases: TGTGCCAGCAGCCCCCCGGAGTCCAATATCAAGCAGTTCTTC. Translating it yields CASSPPESNIKQFF.

V and J are TRBV3-1 (or the pseudogene TRBV3-2) and TRBJ1-1; D ambiguous. The CDR3 has 14 amino acids. CDR1 LGHDT and CDR2 YNNKEL come from the germline V gene (reference sequence). V shed 4 bases and J shed 0 bases, with 9 bases lying between them. The DNA of the CDR3 is TGTGCCAGCAGCCCCCCCGGGGTGAACACTGAAGCTTTCTTT. Translated, it gives CASSPPGVNTEAFF.

The rearrangement joins TRBV5-1 to TRBJ1-2; D not certain. Trimming stripped 0 bases from V and 8 bases from J, with 11 bases between. Looked up from germline, CDR1 is SGHRS and CDR2 is YFSETQ. This CDR3 has 13 residues. The CDR3 bases are TGCGCCAGCAGCTTGGAGGAAACGGGGGGCTACACCTTC. Amino acid sequence: CASSLEETGGYTF.

The CDR3 is CASSQPPRREGANYGYTF. The CDR3 DNA follows: TGTGCCAGCAGCCAACCCCCTCGCAGGGAGGGAGCTAACTATGGCTACACCTTC. The chain combines TRBV4-2 with TRBJ1-2, with D possibly being TRBD1 (5 bases). CDR1 and CDR2 from the germline V gene are LGHNA and YNFKEQ. The CDR3 totals 18 residues. The V and J ends lost 2 bases and 0 bases respectively, with 19 bases between them.

This sequence joins TRBV19 and TRBJ2-7, with D unclear. The CDR3 is made up of 14 amino acids. Trimming removed 3 bases at V and 5 bases at J, with 14 bases between. In germline, CDR1 is LNHDA, CDR2 SQIVND (reference sequence). CDR3 bases: TGTGCCAGTAGTATTAGAGACCGGAGCCACGAGCAGTACTTC. It yields the protein CASSIRDRSHEQYF.

The V call is TRBV11-2, the J call TRBJ1-6; D is ambiguous. Germline loops: CDR1 SGHAT, CDR2 FQNNGV. The CDR3 is 16 amino acids. Trimming stripped 1 base from V and 7 bases from J, with 14 bases between. The CDR3 spells CASSLAPRTRNSPLHF. DNA of the CDR3: TGTGCCAGCAGCTTAGCCCCGAGAACGAGAAATTCACCCCTCCACTTT.

The rearrangement uses TRBV28 and TRBJ2-7; D is undetermined. This CDR3 spans 14 amino acids. V lost 3 bases and J 0 bases, leaving 9 bases between the germline ends. From germline, CDR1 is MDHEN and CDR2 SYDVKM. CDR3 sequence (DNA): TGTGCCAGCAGTTTTGGGTGGAGCTCCTACGAGCAGTACTTC. It codes for CASSFGWSSYEQYF. Variable domain in full (rest from reference TRBV28 and TRBJ2-7): DVKVTQSSRYLVKRTGEKVFLECVQDMDHENMFWYRQDPGLGLRLIYFSYDVKMKEKGDIPEGYSVSREKKERFSLILESASTNQTSMYLCASSFGWSSYEQYFGPGTRLTVT.

This chain connects TRBV9 to TRBJ2-5; unclear D gene. CDR3 length equals 14 residues. Germline assignment: CDR1 SGDLS and CDR2 YYNGEE. Trimming removed 0 bases at V and 2 bases at J, with 8 bases between. The CDR3 coding sequence is TGTGCCAGCAGCGTAGGTGTATTACAAGAGACCCAGTACTTC. Amino acids: CASSVGVLQETQYF.

V usage is TRBV27 and J usage is TRBJ1-1, with D unresolved. The V gene lost 5 bases and the J gene lost 1 base, with 11 bases spanning the gap. The length of the CDR3 is 14 residues. CDR1 MNHEY and CDR2 SMNVEV come from the germline V gene (reference sequence). The CDR3 nucleotides read TGTGCCAGCAGTCTTAGCTGGTCGAACACTGAAGCTTTCTTT. Residues: CASSLSWSNTEAFF.

This chain links TRBV28 with TRBJ1-1, with 8 bases fitting TRBD1. The V segment lost 1 base and the J segment 4 bases; nucleotides outside the gene matches: 5. Per the germline V gene, CDR1 is MDHEN and CDR2 is SYDVKM. This CDR3 is built from 15 residues. The chain's CDR3 is CASSLFRGQGTEAFF. The CDR3 DNA reads TGTGCCAGCAGTTTATTCAGGGGGCAGGGCACTGAAGCTTTCTTT.

The chain uses TRBV18 and TRBJ2-1, with D tentatively TRBD1 (6 bases). V lost 2 bases to trimming and J lost 10 bases, with 15 bases between them. The CDR3 has 14 amino acids. The germline gives CDR1 KGHSH, CDR2 LQKENI. The CDR3 DNA follows: TGTGCCAGCTCACCAAGTCTCAGGGGCGGGGAGCAGTTCTTC. Translation gives CASSPSLRGGEQFF.